The 24 T cell receptor beta chains below all came from one sample that was sequenced in a study of identifying expanded T cells in peripheral blood. Sequenced by immunoSEQ multiplex PCR; TCRdb stores in-frame clones only, minus some. The profile shows about 110,000 clones, around 89% of them singletons. Sequencing was done on a sample of blood. The receptors shown here come from a person aged 18 to 75 in good health.

The genes are TRBV13 and TRBJ2-1; a weak D match, TRBD2 (5 bases). The V gene lost 8 bases and the J gene lost 7 bases, with 15 bases spanning the gap. Germline assignment: CDR1 PRHDT and CDR2 FYEKMQ (reference sequence). The CDR3 loop spans 13 amino acids. The DNA for the CDR3 is TGTGCCAGCCTGGAGCCTCCGGGAAATGAGCAGTTCTTC. Translated: CASLEPPGNEQFF.

The chain couples TRBV7-2 to TRBJ2-6; the D is unclear. The CDR3 has 13 amino acids. From germline, CDR1 is SGHTA and CDR2 FQGNSA. The ends were cut back, 1 base at V and 3 bases at J, with 1 base in the middle. The CDR3 bases are TGTGCCAGCAGCTTAGATGGGGCCAACGTCCTGACTTTC. This translates into CASSLDGANVLTF.

The chain joins TRBV7-8 to TRBJ2-1; 9 bases match TRBD2. The germline CDR1 and CDR2 sequences are SGHVS and FQNEAQ. The V segment lost 8 bases and the J segment 6 bases; nucleotides outside the gene matches: 5. This CDR3 spans 13 amino acids. The CDR3 sequence: CASGGGAVNEQFF. CDR3 nucleotides: TGTGCCAGCGGCGGGGGGGCCGTCAATGAGCAGTTCTTC.

The chain uses TRBV9 and TRBJ2-4, with 8 positions matching TRBD1. The germline V gene encodes CDR1 SGDLS and CDR2 YYNGEE. The CDR3 loop spans 16 amino acids. V was pared by 4 bases and J by 0 bases, with 6 bases of the junction left unmatched. CDR3: CASSSGQGLAKNIQYF. As DNA, the CDR3 is TGTGCCAGCAGCTCAGGACAGGGCCTAGCCAAAAACATTCAGTACTTC. The full variable domain, rest sourced from reference TRBV9 and TRBJ2-4, is DSGVTQTPKHLITATGQRVTLRCSPRSGDLSVYWYQQSLDQGLQFLIQYYNGEERAKGNILERFSAQQFPDLHSELNLSSLELGDSALYFCASSSGQGLAKNIQYFGAGTRLSVL.

The chain uses TRBV18 and TRBJ1-2, with a possible D match to TRBD1 (5 bases). CDR1 is KGHSH, CDR2 LQKENI, per germline. V was shortened by 3 bases and J by 3 bases, with 8 bases between the two germline ends. The CDR3 contains 13 residues. The CDR3 region has the DNA TGTGCCAGCTCACCCGGGACGGACTATGGCTACACCTTC. This gives the protein CASSPGTDYGYTF. Combining the CDR3 with reference TRBV18 and TRBJ1-2 gives the whole variable domain NAGVMQNPRHLVRRRGQEARLRCSPMKGHSHVYWYRQLPEEGLKFMVYLQKENIIDESGMPKERFSAEFPKEGPSILRIQQVVRGDSAAYFCASSPGTDYGYTFGSGTRLTVV.

The V gene is TRBV4-1, the J gene TRBJ2-7, with 11 bases aligning to TRBD1. The germline V gene has CDR1 MGHRA and CDR2 YSYEKL. CDR3 length: 17 amino acids. With 4 bases clipped from V and 7 bases from J, the junction kept 15 bases outside the gene matches. CDR3 sequence: CASSLSPPGTGGQEQYF. DNA for the CDR3: TGCGCCAGCAGCCTGTCCCCCCCCGGGACAGGGGGACAAGAGCAGTACTTC.

This chain uses TRBV4-1 with TRBJ1-2, with 7 bases matching TRBD1. Germline V lookup: CDR1 MGHRA, CDR2 YSYEKL. The CDR3 contains 15 residues. Germline trimming cut 1 base from V and 7 bases from J; bases unmatched to any gene: 9. CDR3 sequence: CASSQVGTEGSGYTF. Written as DNA, the CDR3 is TGCGCCAGCAGCCAAGTGGGGACAGAGGGATCTGGCTACACCTTC.

The genes are TRBV11-3 and TRBJ2-1; TRBD2 might be the D (6 bases). Germline CDR1 reads SGHNT; CDR2 reads YENEEA. V was pared by 5 bases and J by 1 base, with 9 bases between. The CDR3 has 14 residues. The CDR3 spells CASSLAGSYNEQFF. The CDR3 nucleotides are TGTGCCAGCAGCCTCGCGGGGTCCTACAATGAGCAGTTCTTC.

The chain is built from TRBV7-9 and TRBJ2-4, with 10 nucleotides matching TRBD1. V gave up 5 bases and J gave up 8 bases; unmatched junction bases: 15. CDR1 and CDR2 from the germline V gene are SEHNR and FQNEAQ (reference sequence). This CDR3 has 17 amino acids. CDR3 sequence (DNA): TGTGCCAGCAGCGAGGAAGAATTTGGGGACAGGGGATACATTCAGTACTTC. Translating gives CASSEEEFGDRGYIQYF.

V gene TRBV27 combines with J gene TRBJ2-6; D is unresolved. V gave up 1 base and J gave up 4 bases, with 5 bases separating them. The CDR3 covers 14 residues. Per germline, CDR1 MNHEY and CDR2 SMNVEV (reference sequence). The CDR3 bases are TGTGCCAGCAGTTTATATCCCGGGGCCAACGTCCTGACTTTC. It codes for CASSLYPGANVLTF. The complete variable domain, with remaining parts taken from reference TRBV27 and TRBJ2-6, reads EAQVTQNPRYLITVTGKKLTVTCSQNMNHEYMSWYRQDPGLGLRQIYYSMNVEVTDKGDVPEGYKVSRKEKRNFPLILESPSPNQTSLYFCASSLYPGANVLTFGAGSRLTVL.

The chain is built from TRBV5-1 and TRBJ2-2; TRBD1 aligns across 7 bases. The V segment lost 1 base and the J segment 5 bases; nucleotides outside the gene matches: 5. This CDR3 contains 15 residues. From germline, CDR1 is SGHRS and CDR2 YFSETQ. CDR3 sequence: CASSLSGGGTGELFF. Written as DNA, the CDR3 is TGCGCCAGCAGCTTGTCAGGGGGTGGTACCGGGGAGCTGTTTTTT.

The chain uses TRBV6-4 and TRBJ1-5, with D possibly matching TRBD1 (5 bases). This CDR3 has 14 amino acids. V lost 5 bases and J lost 0, with 8 bases in between. Germline lookup yields CDR1 MRHNA and CDR2 SNTAGT. CDR3 residues: CASSPDISNQPQHF. CDR3 coding DNA: TGTGCCAGCAGTCCGGACATTAGCAATCAGCCCCAGCATTTT.

The chain links TRBV9 to TRBJ2-1; no definite D call. Per the germline V gene, CDR1 is SGDLS and CDR2 is YYNGEE. Between the trimmed V and J ends, which lost 5 bases and 1 base, there was a span of 13 bases. The CDR3 extends over 15 amino acids. CDR3 residues: CASSSGRGSYNEQFF. The CDR3 coding sequence is TGTGCCAGCAGTTCGGGTCGTGGGTCCTACAATGAGCAGTTCTTC.

This clone was detected only a few times. This chain joins TRBV29-1 and TRBJ2-1; D uncertain. The CDR3 has 13 amino acids. Trimming shortened V by 3 bases and J by 6 bases, and 12 bases separated the two germline ends. Germline CDR1 and CDR2: SQVTM and ANQGSEA. DNA for the CDR3: TGCAGCGTTGAGTCGAGCGTTGGCAATGAGCAGTTCTTC. Its translation: CSVESSVGNEQFF.

The genes are TRBV19 and TRBJ2-7; D gene uncertain. From germline, CDR1 is LNHDA and CDR2 SQIVND (reference sequence). The CDR3 contains 13 residues. Between the trimmed V and J ends, which lost 1 base and 6 bases, there was a span of 10 bases. CDR3 region: CASSIVFGFEQYF. CDR3 DNA sequence: TGTGCCAGTAGTATAGTGTTCGGTTTCGAGCAGTACTTC.

The rearrangement links TRBV5-1 to TRBJ2-3, with 10 nucleotides matching TRBD2. The CDR3 sequence is 16 residues long. From germline, CDR1 is SGHRS and CDR2 YFSETQ. J lost 2 bases, V lost 4 bases, and 7 bases had no gene match. CDR3 nucleotide sequence: TGCGCCAGCAGCCATCTAGCGGGGGCCCTCACAGATACGCAGTATTTT. It is translated as CASSHLAGALTDTQYF. Supplemented by reference TRBV5-1 and TRBJ2-3, the full variable domain reads KAGVTQTPRYLIKTRGQQVTLSCSPISGHRSVSWYQQTPGQGLQFLFEYFSETQRNKGNFPGRFSGRQFSNSRSEMNVSTLELGDSALYLCASSHLAGALTDTQYFGPGTRLTVL.

The chain is built from TRBV19 and TRBJ2-7; weak D call: TRBD1 (6 bases). Germline-derived CDR1 and CDR2 are LNHDA and SQIVND (reference sequence). Between the trimmed V and J ends, which lost 6 bases and 2 bases, there was a span of 20 bases. The CDR3 is 16 amino acids. CDR3 loop: CASRPAASGAPYEQYF. In nucleotides, the CDR3 is TGTGCCAGTAGACCCGCGGCGTCAGGGGCACCCTACGAGCAGTACTTC. The variable domain in full, with the rest retrieved from reference TRBV19 and TRBJ2-7, is DGGITQSPKYLFRKEGQNVTLSCEQNLNHDAMYWYRQDPGQGLRLIYYSQIVNDFQKGDIAEGYSVSREKKESFPLTVTSAQKNPTAFYLCASRPAASGAPYEQYFGPGTRLTVT.

This sequence joins TRBV11-3 and TRBJ1-1; no definite D call. Germline V gene sequence: CDR1 SGHNT, CDR2 YENEEA. The CDR3 extends over 19 amino acids. Trimming stripped 1 base from V and 0 bases from J, with 21 bases between. CDR3 amino acids: CASSLASGKVTPLNTEAFF. CDR3 coding DNA: TGTGCCAGCAGCTTAGCCTCCGGGAAAGTTACACCTTTGAACACTGAAGCTTTCTTT.

This CDR3 is CASRRGTNQPQHF. The CDR3 nucleotides read TGTGCCAGCAGGAGGGGGACCAATCAGCCCCAGCATTTT. This sequence joins TRBV7-9 and TRBJ1-5, with a tentative D call TRBD1 (6 bases). Trimming took 6 bases from V and 3 from J, leaving 9 bases between them. The CDR3 sequence is 13 residues long. The germline V gene encodes CDR1 SEHNR and CDR2 FQNEAQ (reference sequence).

The V gene is TRBV7-2, the J gene TRBJ2-7; 10 bases match TRBD1. Germline V gene data show CDR1 as SGHTA and CDR2 as FQGNSA. The CDR3 consists of 15 residues. V lost 1 base to trimming and J lost 4 bases; unmatched junction nucleotides: 4. The CDR3 DNA reads as TGTGCCAGCAGCTTAGAAGGGACAGGGGTGTACGAGCAGTACTTC. Its protein product is CASSLEGTGVYEQYF.

The CDR3 here is CASTRTGGKDYGYTF. DNA of the CDR3: TGTGCCAGTACGAGGACAGGGGGCAAAGACTATGGCTACACCTTC. V usage is TRBV19 and J usage is TRBJ1-2, with 11 bases that match TRBD1. The V and J ends lost 7 bases and 3 bases, in that order; junction bases with no gene match: 7. Germline-derived CDR1 and CDR2 are LNHDA and SQIVND (reference sequence). The CDR3 is 15 residues long.

The V call is TRBV14, the J call TRBJ1-6, with D perhaps matching TRBD1 (6 bases). The germline V gene has CDR1 SGHDN and CDR2 FVKESK. V gave up 0 bases and J gave up 14 bases, with 11 bases separating them. The CDR3 runs to 13 residues. The CDR3 here is CASSQDHGGTLHF. CDR3 coding DNA: TGTGCCAGCAGCCAAGATCATGGGGGCACCCTCCACTTT.

This chain links TRBV5-1 with TRBJ1-4; the D gene is possibly TRBD1 (5 bases). The CDR3 is made up of 16 amino acids. Trimming shortened V by 4 bases and J by 3 bases, and 16 bases separated the two germline ends. Germline assignment: CDR1 SGHRS and CDR2 YFSETQ. This chain's CDR3 is CASSTRDRTANEKLFF. The CDR3 bases are TGCGCCAGCAGCACCCGGGACCGTACTGCTAATGAAAAACTGTTTTTT.

CDR3 in amino acids: CASRGTSGGEQYF. For the CDR3, the DNA is TGTGCCAGCAGAGGGACTAGCGGGGGGGAGCAGTACTTC. The chain employs TRBV2 and TRBJ2-7; TRBD2 matches at 15 bases. Trimming took 6 bases from V and 7 from J; bases not matched to a gene: 1. The CDR3 runs to 13 residues. CDR1 and CDR2 from the germline V gene are SNHLY and FYNNEI.